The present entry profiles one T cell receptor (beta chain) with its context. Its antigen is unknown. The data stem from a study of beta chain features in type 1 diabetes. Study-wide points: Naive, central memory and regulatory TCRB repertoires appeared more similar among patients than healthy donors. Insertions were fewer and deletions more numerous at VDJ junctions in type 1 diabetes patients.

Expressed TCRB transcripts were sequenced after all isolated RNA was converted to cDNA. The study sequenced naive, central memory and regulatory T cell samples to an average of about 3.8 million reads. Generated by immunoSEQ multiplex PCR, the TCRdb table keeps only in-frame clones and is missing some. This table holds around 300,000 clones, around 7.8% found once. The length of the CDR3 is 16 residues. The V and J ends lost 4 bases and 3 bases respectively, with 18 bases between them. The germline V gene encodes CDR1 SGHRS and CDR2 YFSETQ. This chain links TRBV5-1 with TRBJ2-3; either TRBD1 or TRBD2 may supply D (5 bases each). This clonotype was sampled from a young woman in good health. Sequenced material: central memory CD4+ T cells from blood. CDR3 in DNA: TGCGCCAGCAGCCACGGGACCACCCGGAATACAGATACGCAGTATTTT. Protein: CASSHGTTRNTDTQYF.